This TCR beta chain was observed in a study of CD8+ T cells in alopecia areata (dated by TCRdb to the late 2010s). Background on the whole study: Treated patients were enrolled in an open-label pilot trial of oral tofacitinib, 5 to 10 mg twice daily, for moderate-to-severe alopecia areata. TCRbeta CDR3 regions were amplified by immunoSEQ multiplex PCR with 35 Vbeta forward and 13 Jbeta reverse primers. Tofacitinib was given for 6 to 18 months, followed by 6 months of follow-up off drug to assess delayed response and recurrence. Disease severity in treated patients was measured with the SALT score, which quantifies the percentage of affected scalp surface area. Scalp clonality was compared among normal scalp (n=4), patchy alopecia areata scalp (n=8), and alopecia totalis/universalis scalp (n=8). Biopsies were taken from tofacitinib-treated patients at baseline and again at 4 and 24 weeks into treatment, and several of those patients also had a later scalp biopsy. On the human side, TCRbeta sequencing was run on scalp tissue and on sorted CD4+ and CD8+ peripheral blood T cells from healthy controls and from alopecia areata patients with either patchy or totalis/universalis disease. The RNA source kit depended on sample type: the PAXgene miRNA kit for fixed scalp, the miRNeasy kit for PBMCs, and the RNeasy kit for mouse skin. The study used high-throughput TCRbeta sequencing to examine T cell clonal expansion in alopecia areata, in both the C3H/HeJ mouse model and human patients. Results and caveats for the whole study, not just this receptor: With tofacitinib, both scalp clonality and the number of expanded CD8+ clones among the top 100 scalp clones went down significantly. Many expanded lesional clones persisted in scalp and blood during tofacitinib treatment, which may partly explain relapse after stopping treatment. Lesional scalp, especially in alopecia totalis/universalis, showed higher clonality and more expanded CD8+ clones than normal scalp, suggesting antigenic drive. Unlike mouse skin, where gammadelta T cells dominate, normal human skin contains resident alphabeta T cells that get sequenced too, which complicates analysis of the scalp TCR repertoire. Because the treated cohort was small and had only one nonresponder, larger studies are needed to examine links between baseline CD8+ expansion and response. Shared TCR sequences between patients were less evident than in mice, which may be partly attributable to HLA diversity in the patient population.

According to the study, the label for this sample's treatment or condition signals: oral pan-JAK inhibitor, 5-10 mg twice daily. Peripheral blood and lesional scalp punch biopsies were obtained from patients with alopecia areata. PBMCs were separated by density centrifugation and stained for CD3, CD4 and CD8, after which CD4+ and CD8+ T cells were sorted on a FACSAria. This clone was counted a few times. There is no known antigen for this receptor. The record has no base qualities; no much larger clone is one base away. Ends trimmed: V by 5 bases, J by 4 bases; bases unmatched to a gene: 10. Its CDR3 holds 15 amino acids, cysteine through phenylalanine. Only CDR3 DNA is held: 45 bases, read in frame from base 1. In the germline V gene (reference sequence), CDR1 corresponds to SEHNR and CDR2 to FQNEAQ. The protocol used for the library was the immunoSEQ multiplex PCR assay. For TCR sequencing, RNA was extracted from every sample and reverse transcribed into cDNA to serve as template. First-strand cDNA was synthesized with SuperScript III using a 2:1 mix of oligo-dT and random hexamers. Amplification bias was assessed with a synthetic immune receptor repertoire, and residual bias was removed computationally. In the authors' own workflow: Raw reads were preprocessed to remove errors, and CDR3 was defined according to IMGT conventions as the region from the conserved cysteine to phenylalanine. Clonality was computed by normalizing Shannon entropy by log2 of the number of productive unique TCRs and subtracting the result from 1. Scalp TCRbeta sequences were cross-referenced with sorted blood CD4 and CD8 repertoires so that the CD4 or CD8 identity of scalp clones could be inferred. TCRdb took this table from immuneACCESS and kept in-frame rearrangements with V and J called. Such tables lack part of the clones; where checked against another copy, unresolved V genes explain under half of the gap, and the rest is unexplained. D and trimming come from the DNA, and the V and J calls and clone size come from that table. In this sample the table shows 210,000 or so clones, 66% of which occur a single time. The ten most abundant clones make up 1.2% of the sample.

The chain joins TRBV7-9 to TRBJ1-1, and TRBD1 aligns with 7 junction nucleotides. The TCR sequence derives from a human donor with alopecia areata. The material was CD4+ T cells sorted from blood, obtained at week 44, from a patient treated with tofacitinib. The CDR3 reads CASSPPTGIPTEAFF. The bases read TGTGCCAGCAGCCCCCCGACAGGGATTCCCACTGAAGCTTTCTTT.